The present TCR beta chain was sequenced within a study of T cells in Graves' hyperthyroidism and ophthalmopathy. This CDR3 contains 16 residues. Germline V gives CDR1 LNHDA, CDR2 SQIVND (reference sequence). V shed 5 bases, J shed 4 bases, and the junction held 11 bases outside the gene matches. This clonotype appeared many times. Amplification targeted TCR beta CDR3 regions from RNA transcripts. The HTBI primer set served for first-round RT-PCR of the TCR CDR3. TCRdb reprocessed the multiplex PCR reads via MiXCR and lists one record per CDR3 protein. The sample consists of under 350,000 distinct CDR3 sequences, roughly an eighth of them appearing once.

The genes are TRBV19 and TRBJ2-1; 7 nucleotides align to TRBD2. What was sequenced was blood. The clonotype originates from a woman aged 35 to 49 with Graves' hyperthyroidism. This CDR3 is CASSVLGTTSYNEQFF. CDR3 in DNA: TGTGCCAGTAGTGTTCTCGGGACTACCTCTTACAATGAGCAGTTCTTC.